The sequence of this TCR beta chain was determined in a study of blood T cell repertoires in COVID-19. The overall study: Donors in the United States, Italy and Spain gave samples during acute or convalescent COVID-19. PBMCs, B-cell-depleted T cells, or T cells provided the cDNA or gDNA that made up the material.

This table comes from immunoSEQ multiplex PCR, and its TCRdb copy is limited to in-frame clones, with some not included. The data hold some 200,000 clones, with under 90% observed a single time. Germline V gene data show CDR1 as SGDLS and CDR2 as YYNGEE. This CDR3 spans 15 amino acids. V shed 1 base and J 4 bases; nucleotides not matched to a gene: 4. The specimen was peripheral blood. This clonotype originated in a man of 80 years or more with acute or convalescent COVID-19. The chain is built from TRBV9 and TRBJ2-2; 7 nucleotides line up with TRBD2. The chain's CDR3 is CASSVLAEGTGELFF. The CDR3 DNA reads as TGTGCCAGCAGCGTACTAGCGGAAGGCACCGGGGAGCTGTTTTTT.